Sequencing of this T cell receptor (beta chain) was carried out in a study of blood T cell repertoires in COVID-19. Whole-study context: The origin of the acute and convalescent COVID-19 samples was the United States, Italy and Spain. In each case, the material was cDNA or gDNA derived from T cells, B-cell-depleted T cells, or PBMCs.

The Seattle patients, enrolled during active infection, were followed longitudinally. CDR3 size: 14 residues. CDR1 SEHNR and CDR2 FQNEAQ come from the germline V gene (reference sequence). The V gene lost 5 bases and the J gene lost 1 base, with 10 bases spanning the gap. Authors' methods: Counts of nucleated cells, estimated from reference gene primer amplification, were obtained. Assay: immunoSEQ multiplex PCR; the TCRdb copy retains only in-frame clones and omits some. V and J calls plus clone size are reproduced from that table; the DNA served to infer D and trimming. The sample contains over 250,000 clones, approximately 92% of which appear only once.

The chain links TRBV7-9 to TRBJ2-3, with D maybe TRBD1 (6 bases). Sequenced sample: peripheral blood. This TCR derives from a person aged 18 to 30 with COVID-19, enrolled during active disease. CDR3 coding DNA: TGTGCCAGCAGCCCCGGACAGCGCACAGATACGCAGTATTTT. Translation gives CASSPGQRTDTQYF.